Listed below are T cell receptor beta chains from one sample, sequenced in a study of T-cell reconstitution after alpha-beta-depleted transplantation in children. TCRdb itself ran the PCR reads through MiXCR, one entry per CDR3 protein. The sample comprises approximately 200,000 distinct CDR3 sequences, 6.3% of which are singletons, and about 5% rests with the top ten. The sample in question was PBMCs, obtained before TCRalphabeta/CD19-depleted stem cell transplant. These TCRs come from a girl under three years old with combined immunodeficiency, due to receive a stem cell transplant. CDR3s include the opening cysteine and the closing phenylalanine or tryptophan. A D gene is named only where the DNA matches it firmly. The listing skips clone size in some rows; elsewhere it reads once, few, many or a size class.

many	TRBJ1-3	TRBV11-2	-	CASSLVRGRSGNTIYF	TGTGCCAGCAGCTTAGTCCGGGGGAGGTCTGGAAACACCATATATTTT
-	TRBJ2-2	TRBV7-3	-	CASSSPQLPELFF	TGTGCCAGCAGCTCCCCACAGCTCCCGGAGCTGTTTTTT
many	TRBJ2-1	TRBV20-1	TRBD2	CSANSGLAGYNEQFF	TGCAGTGCTAACTCGGGACTAGCGGGTTACAATGAGCAGTTCTTC
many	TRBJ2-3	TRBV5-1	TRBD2	CARYGTRATDTQYF	TGCGCCAGGTACGGGACTAGAGCCACAGATACGCAGTATTTT
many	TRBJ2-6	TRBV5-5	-	CASSSRQISSGANVLTF	TGTGCCAGCAGCTCCAGACAGATATCCTCTGGGGCCAACGTCCTGACTTTC
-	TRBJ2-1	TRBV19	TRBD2	CGSSGGSYNEQFF	TGTGGATCAAGCGGGGGTTCCTACAATGAGCAGTTCTTC
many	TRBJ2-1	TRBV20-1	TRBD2	CSAEPPLAGGDYNEQFF	TGCAGTGCTGAGCCCCCGTTAGCGGGAGGGGACTACAATGAGCAGTTCTTC
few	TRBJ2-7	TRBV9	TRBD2	CASSVDGGGAEQYF	TGTGCCAGCAGCGTAGATGGGGGGGGAGCCGAGCAGTACTTC
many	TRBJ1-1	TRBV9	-	CASSVGGTTEAFF	TGTGCCAGCAGCGTCGGTGGTACCACTGAAGCTTTCTTT
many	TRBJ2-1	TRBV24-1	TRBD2	CATSDSGGAGYNEQFF	TGTGCCACCAGTGATAGCGGGGGGGCTGGTTACAATGAGCAGTTCTTC
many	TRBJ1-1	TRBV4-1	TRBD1	CASSQRGQVNTEAFF	TGCGCCAGCAGCCAAAGGGGACAGGTGAACACTGAAGCTTTCTTT
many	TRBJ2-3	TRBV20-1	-	CSARDHQPTDTQYF	TGCAGTGCTAGAGATCATCAGCCCACAGATACGCAGTATTTT
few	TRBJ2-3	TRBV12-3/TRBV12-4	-	CASSPTNTDTQYF	TGTGCCAGCAGTCCGACTAACACAGATACGCAGTATTTT
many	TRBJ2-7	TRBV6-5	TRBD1	CASSYARDRGSYEQYF	TGTGCCAGCAGTTACGCCCGGGACAGGGGTTCCTACGAGCAGTACTTC
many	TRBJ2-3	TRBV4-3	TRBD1	CASSQYVGQGETDTQYF	TGCGCCAGCAGCCAATATGTCGGACAGGGAGAAACAGATACGCAGTATTTT
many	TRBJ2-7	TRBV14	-	CASSQRSEQYF	TGTGCCAGCAGCCAACGGTCCGAGCAGTACTTC
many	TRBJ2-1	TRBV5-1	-	CASRLEARVAVDEQFF	TGCGCCAGCAGGTTGGAAGCGAGGGTAGCTGTCGATGAGCAGTTCTTC
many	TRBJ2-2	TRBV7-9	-	CASSFFRGNTGELFF	TGTGCCAGCAGCTTCTTTAGGGGCAACACCGGGGAGCTGTTTTTT
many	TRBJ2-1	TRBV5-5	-	CASSYGQFVGEDEQFF	TGTGCCAGCAGCTACGGACAGTTTGTGGGGGAGGATGAGCAGTTCTTC
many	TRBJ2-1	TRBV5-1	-	CASSLLTAYNEQFF	TGCGCCAGCAGCTTGTTGACAGCCTACAATGAGCAGTTCTTC